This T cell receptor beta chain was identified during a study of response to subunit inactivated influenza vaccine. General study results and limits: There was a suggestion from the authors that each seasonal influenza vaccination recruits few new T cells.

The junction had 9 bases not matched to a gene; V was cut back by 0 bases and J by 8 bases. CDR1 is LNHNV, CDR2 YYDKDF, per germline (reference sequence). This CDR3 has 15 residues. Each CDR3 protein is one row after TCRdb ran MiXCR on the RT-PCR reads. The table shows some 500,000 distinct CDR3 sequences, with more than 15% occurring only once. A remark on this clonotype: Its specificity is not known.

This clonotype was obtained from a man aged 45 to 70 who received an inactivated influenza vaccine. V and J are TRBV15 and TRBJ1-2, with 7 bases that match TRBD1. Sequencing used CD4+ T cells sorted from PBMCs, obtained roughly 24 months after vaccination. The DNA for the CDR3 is TGTGCCACCAGCAGAGATCGGACAGGCCTTGCGGGCTACACCTTC. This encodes CATSRDRTGLAGYTF.